These T cell receptor beta chains were read from a single sample in a study of molecular identifiers for immune sequencing clone quantification. MiXCR, run by TCRdb on the PCR reads, gives a single entry per CDR3 protein. This sample carries 75,000 to 95,000 distinct CDR3 sequences, nearly 25% of them seen once, and the ten largest clones take 0.7% to 0.8%. The sample consisted of naive CD8+ T cells from blood, with Jurkat cell RNA spiked in. These receptors all come from a human donor in good health. Some libraries in this study had Jurkat cell RNA spiked in. Both conserved end residues are part of each CDR3. The D gene is left open where the match is weak. A row's size may be missing; if present it is once, few, many or a size class.

d_gene	abundance	v_gene	j_gene	CDR3aa	CDR3nt
.	many	TRBV20-1	TRBJ1-2	CSASPRAAYGYTF	TGCAGTGCCTCCCCCCGGGCCGCCTATGGCTACACCTTC
.	few	TRBV11-1	TRBJ1-2	CASSSGQIPYGYTF	TGTGCCAGCAGCTCAGGACAGATACCCTATGGCTACACCTTC
.	.	TRBV12-3/TRBV12-4	TRBJ2-1	CASSLRGAFYNEQFF	TGTGCCAGCAGTTTACGGGGGGCGTTCTACAATGAGCAGTTCTTC
TRBD1	once	TRBV4-3	TRBJ2-5	CASSHAAGGFQEAQYF	TGCGCCAGCAGCCATGCCGCAGGGGGTTTCCAAGAGGCCCAGTACTTC
TRBD2	many	TRBV7-9	TRBJ2-3	CASSFTTSGGTDTQYF	TGTGCCAGCAGCTTCACGACTAGCGGGGGTACAGATACGCAGTATTTT
TRBD2	.	TRBV19	TRBJ2-1	CASSIASGGSSYNEQFF	TGTGCCAGTAGTATAGCTAGCGGGGGAAGCTCCTACAATGAGCAGTTCTTC
.	many	TRBV7-9	TRBJ2-3	CASSSGPSAFTDTQYF	TGTGCCAGCAGCTCCGGACCATCTGCTTTTACAGATACGCAGTATTTT
TRBD1	.	TRBV27	TRBJ2-7	CASSFERGPFGEQYF	TGTGCCAGCAGTTTTGAAAGGGGGCCCTTCGGGGAGCAGTACTTC
.	.	TRBV5-4	TRBJ1-4	CASGLGLSGEKLFF	TGTGCCAGCGGCCTTGGCCTCAGCGGAGAAAAACTGTTTTTT
TRBD2	many	TRBV12-3/TRBV12-4	TRBJ2-3	CASSSGRGTDTQYF	TGTGCCAGCAGTAGCGGGAGGGGCACAGATACGCAGTATTTT
.	few	TRBV12-3/TRBV12-4	TRBJ2-5	CASSSLGALQETQYF	TGTGCCAGCAGTTCATTGGGGGCGCTTCAAGAGACCCAGTACTTC
.	few	TRBV11-2	TRBJ2-1	CASSLGSKNEQFF	TGTGCCAGCAGCTTAGGGAGTAAGAATGAGCAGTTCTTC
.	.	TRBV6-1	TRBJ1-5	CASSEYRNSNQPQHF	TGTGCCAGCAGTGAATATCGAAATAGCAATCAGCCCCAGCATTTT
.	few	TRBV20-1	TRBJ1-1	CSARGAGNTEAFF	TGCAGTGCTAGGGGGGCCGGGAACACTGAAGCTTTCTTT
.	many	TRBV9	TRBJ1-1	CASSVSVGVTEAFF	TGTGCCAGCAGCGTATCCGTAGGGGTTACTGAAGCTTTCTTT
.	few	TRBV11-3	TRBJ2-2	CASSFRAGNTGELFF	TGTGCCAGCAGCTTCCGAGCTGGAAACACCGGGGAGCTGTTTTTT
.	many	TRBV12-3/TRBV12-4	TRBJ2-6	CASSLAAPGANVLTF	TGTGCCAGCAGTTTAGCGGCCCCTGGGGCCAACGTCCTGACTTTC
TRBD2	few	TRBV6-2/TRBV6-3	TRBJ2-1	CASSSPTSWNEQFF	TGTGCCAGCAGTTCCCCGACTAGCTGGAATGAGCAGTTCTTC
.	many	TRBV7-9	TRBJ1-5	CASSQLPSQPQHF	TGTGCCAGCAGCCAACTCCCCAGTCAGCCCCAGCATTTT
TRBD2	.	TRBV25-1	TRBJ2-1	CASSESLTSGFNNEQFF	TGTGCCAGCAGTGAATCCCTGACTAGCGGGTTCAACAATGAGCAGTTCTTC
.	few	TRBV28	TRBJ2-2	CASSSRLGGELFF	TGTGCCAGCAGTTCCCGCCTAGGCGGGGAGCTGTTTTTT
.	many	TRBV7-2	TRBJ2-7	CASSPYISLHEQYF	TGTGCCAGCAGCCCCTATATAAGTCTCCACGAGCAGTACTTC
.	.	TRBV19	TRBJ2-7	CASSSAGAGKYEQYF	TGTGCCAGTAGTTCAGCCGGGGCAGGGAAGTACGAGCAGTACTTC
TRBD2	many	TRBV11-3	TRBJ2-1	CASSLEPGLASEQFF	TGTGCCAGCAGCTTAGAGCCGGGACTAGCGAGTGAGCAGTTCTTC
.	many	TRBV20-1	TRBJ1-3	CSARELDPSGNTIYF	TGCAGTGCTAGAGAGCTCGACCCCTCTGGAAACACCATATATTTT
.	few	TRBV12-3/TRBV12-4	TRBJ1-5	CASSVGGLANQPQHF	TGTGCCAGCAGTGTTGGGGGACTAGCAAATCAGCCCCAGCATTTT
.	few	TRBV27	TRBJ1-5	CASSLYPTENSNQPQHF	TGTGCCAGCAGTTTATACCCGACAGAGAATAGCAATCAGCCCCAGCATTTT
.	.	TRBV5-8	TRBJ2-3	CASSSKYF	TGTGCCAGCAGCTCAAAGTATTTT
TRBD1	many	TRBV29-1	TRBJ1-4	CSVHGTGVNEKLFF	TGCAGCGTTCACGGGACAGGGGTAAATGAAAAACTGTTTTTT
.	few	TRBV24-1	TRBJ2-1	CATSDWTAYNEQFF	TGTGCCACCAGTGATTGGACAGCCTACAATGAGCAGTTCTTC
.	.	TRBV4-3	TRBJ1-3	CASSPADSSGNTIYF	TGCGCCAGCAGCCCCGCGGACAGCTCTGGAAACACCATATATTTT
.	few	TRBV27	TRBJ2-2	CASSLQRRNTGELFF	TGTGCCAGCAGTTTACAGCGGAGAAACACCGGGGAGCTGTTTTTT
.	many	TRBV30	TRBJ2-7	CAWSVSSYEQYF	TGTGCCTGGAGTGTAAGCTCCTACGAGCAGTACTTC
.	few	TRBV2	TRBJ2-1	CASTRARETPVNNEQFF	TGTGCCAGCACCAGAGCCCGTGAGACTCCGGTCAACAATGAGCAGTTCTTC